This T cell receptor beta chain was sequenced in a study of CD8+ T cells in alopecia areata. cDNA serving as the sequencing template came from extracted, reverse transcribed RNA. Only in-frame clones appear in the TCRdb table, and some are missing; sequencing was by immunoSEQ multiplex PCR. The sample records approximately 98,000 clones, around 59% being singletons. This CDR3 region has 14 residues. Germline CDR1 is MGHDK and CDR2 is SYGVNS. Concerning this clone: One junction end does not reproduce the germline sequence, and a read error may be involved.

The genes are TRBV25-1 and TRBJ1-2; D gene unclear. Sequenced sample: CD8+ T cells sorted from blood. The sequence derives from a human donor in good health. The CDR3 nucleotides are TGTGCCAGCAGTGCCCCGGCGGGGTACTACGGCTACACCTTC. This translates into CASSAPAGYYGYTF.